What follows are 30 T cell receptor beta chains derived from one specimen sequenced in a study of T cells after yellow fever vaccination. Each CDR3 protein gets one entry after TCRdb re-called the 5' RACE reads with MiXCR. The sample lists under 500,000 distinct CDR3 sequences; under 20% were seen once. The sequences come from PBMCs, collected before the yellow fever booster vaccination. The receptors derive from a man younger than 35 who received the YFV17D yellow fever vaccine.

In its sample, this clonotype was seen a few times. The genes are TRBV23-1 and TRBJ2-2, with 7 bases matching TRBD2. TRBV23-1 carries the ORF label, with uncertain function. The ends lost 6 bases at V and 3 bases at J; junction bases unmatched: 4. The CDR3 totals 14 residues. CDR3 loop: CASSREGDTGELFF. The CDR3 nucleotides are TGCGCCAGCAGCAGGGAGGGTGACACCGGGGAGCTGTTTTTT.

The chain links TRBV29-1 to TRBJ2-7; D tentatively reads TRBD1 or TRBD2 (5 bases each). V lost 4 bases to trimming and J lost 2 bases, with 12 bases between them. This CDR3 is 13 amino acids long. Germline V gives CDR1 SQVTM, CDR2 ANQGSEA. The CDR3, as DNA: TGCAGCGTTGCTCAGGGACCCCCCTACGAGCAGTACTTC. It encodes CSVAQGPPYEQYF.

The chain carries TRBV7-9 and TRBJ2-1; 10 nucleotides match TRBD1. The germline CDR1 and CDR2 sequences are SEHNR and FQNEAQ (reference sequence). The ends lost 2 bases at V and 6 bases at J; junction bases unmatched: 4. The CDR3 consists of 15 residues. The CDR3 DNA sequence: TGTGCCAGCAGCTTATCGGGGACAGGGGTCAATGAGCAGTTCTTC. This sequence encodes CASSLSGTGVNEQFF.

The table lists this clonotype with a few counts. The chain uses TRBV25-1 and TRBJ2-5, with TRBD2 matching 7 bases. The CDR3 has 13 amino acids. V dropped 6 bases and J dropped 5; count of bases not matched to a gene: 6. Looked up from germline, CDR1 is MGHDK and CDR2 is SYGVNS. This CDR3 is CASRQDGGETQYF. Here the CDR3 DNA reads TGTGCCAGCAGACAGGACGGGGGGGAGACCCAGTACTTC.

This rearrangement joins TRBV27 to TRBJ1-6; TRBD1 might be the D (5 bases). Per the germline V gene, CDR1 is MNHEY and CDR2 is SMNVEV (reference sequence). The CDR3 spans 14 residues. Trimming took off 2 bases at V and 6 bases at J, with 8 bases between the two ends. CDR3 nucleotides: TGTGCCAGCAGTTTAGGAGGGGTTAATTCACCCCTCCACTTT. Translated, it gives CASSLGGVNSPLHF.

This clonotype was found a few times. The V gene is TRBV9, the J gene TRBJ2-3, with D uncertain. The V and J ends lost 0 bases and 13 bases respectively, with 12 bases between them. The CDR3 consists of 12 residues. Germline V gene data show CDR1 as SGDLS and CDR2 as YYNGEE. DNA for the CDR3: TGTGCCAGCAGCGTAGAAGACGGGCAGGAGTATTTT. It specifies CASSVEDGQEYF.

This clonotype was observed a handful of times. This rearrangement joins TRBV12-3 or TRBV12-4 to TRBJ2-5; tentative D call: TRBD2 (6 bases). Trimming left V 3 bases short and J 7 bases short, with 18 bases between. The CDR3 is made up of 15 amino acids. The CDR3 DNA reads TGTGCCAGCAGTTTTGGGAACCGGGACTTAGGGACCCAGTACTTC. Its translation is CASSFGNRDLGTQYF.

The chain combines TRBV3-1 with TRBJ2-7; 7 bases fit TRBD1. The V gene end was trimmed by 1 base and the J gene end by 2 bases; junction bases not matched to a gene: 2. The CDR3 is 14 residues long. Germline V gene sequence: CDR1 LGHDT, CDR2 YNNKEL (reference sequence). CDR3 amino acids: CASSQGGQPYEQYV. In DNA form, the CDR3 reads TGTGCCAGCAGCCAAGGGGGACAGCCCTACGAGCAGTACGTC.

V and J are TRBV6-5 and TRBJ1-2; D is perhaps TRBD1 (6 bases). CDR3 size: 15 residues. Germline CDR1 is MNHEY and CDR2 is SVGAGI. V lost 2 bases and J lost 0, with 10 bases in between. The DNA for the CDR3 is TGTGCCAGCAGTTACGACGGGGGCGCTAACTATGGCTACACCTTC. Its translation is CASSYDGGANYGYTF.

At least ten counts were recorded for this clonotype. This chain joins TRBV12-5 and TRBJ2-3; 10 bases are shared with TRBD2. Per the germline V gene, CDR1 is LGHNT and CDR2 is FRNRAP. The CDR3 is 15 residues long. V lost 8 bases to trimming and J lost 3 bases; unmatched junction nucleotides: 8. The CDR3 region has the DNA TGTGCTAGTCTTTTTAGCGGGGGGTATACAGATACGCAGTATTTT. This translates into CASLFSGGYTDTQYF.

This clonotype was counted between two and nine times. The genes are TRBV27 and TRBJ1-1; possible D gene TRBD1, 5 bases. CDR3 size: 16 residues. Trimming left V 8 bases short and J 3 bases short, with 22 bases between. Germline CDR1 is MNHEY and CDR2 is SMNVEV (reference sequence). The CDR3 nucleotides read TGTGCCAGCCCTAAATCTGGACACGTTTGGGACACTGAAGCTTTCTTT. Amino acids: CASPKSGHVWDTEAFF.

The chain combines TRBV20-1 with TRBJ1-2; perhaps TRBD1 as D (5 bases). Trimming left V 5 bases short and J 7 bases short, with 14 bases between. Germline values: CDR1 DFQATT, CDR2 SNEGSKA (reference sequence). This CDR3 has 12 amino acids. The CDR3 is CSAPLAGLGYTF. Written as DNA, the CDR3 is TGCAGTGCTCCTCTTGCGGGGCTTGGCTACACCTTC.

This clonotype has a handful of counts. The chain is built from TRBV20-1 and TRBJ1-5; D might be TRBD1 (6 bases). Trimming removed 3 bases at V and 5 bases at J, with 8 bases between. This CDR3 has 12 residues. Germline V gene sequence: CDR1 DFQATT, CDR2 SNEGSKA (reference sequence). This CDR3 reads CSARRGYQPQHF. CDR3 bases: TGCAGTGCTAGGAGGGGGTATCAGCCCCAGCATTTT.

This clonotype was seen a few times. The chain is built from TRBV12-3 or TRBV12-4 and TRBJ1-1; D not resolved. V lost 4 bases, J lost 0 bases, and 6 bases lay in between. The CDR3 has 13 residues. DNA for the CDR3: TGTGCCAGCAGTTCCATATTGAACACTGAAGCTTTCTTT. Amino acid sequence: CASSSILNTEAFF.

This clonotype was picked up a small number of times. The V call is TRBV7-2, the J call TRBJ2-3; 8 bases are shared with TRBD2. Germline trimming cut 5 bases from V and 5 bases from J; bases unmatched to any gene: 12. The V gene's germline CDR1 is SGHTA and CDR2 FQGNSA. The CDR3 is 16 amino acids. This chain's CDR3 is CASSPRVQRGRDTQYF. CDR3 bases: TGTGCCAGCAGCCCCCGAGTCCAGCGGGGGAGAGATACGCAGTATTTT.

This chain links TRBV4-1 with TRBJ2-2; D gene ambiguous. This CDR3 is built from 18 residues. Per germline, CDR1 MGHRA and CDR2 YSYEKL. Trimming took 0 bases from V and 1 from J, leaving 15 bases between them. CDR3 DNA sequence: TGCGCCAGCAGCCAAGATCTTTTCCGTACGAGGAACACCGGGGAGCTGTTTTTT. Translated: CASSQDLFRTRNTGELFF.

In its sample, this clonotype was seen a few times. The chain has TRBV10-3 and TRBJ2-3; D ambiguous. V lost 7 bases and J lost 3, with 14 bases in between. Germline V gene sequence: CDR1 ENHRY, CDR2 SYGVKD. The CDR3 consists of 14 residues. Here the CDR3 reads CAITPREQTDTQYF. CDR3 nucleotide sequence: TGTGCCATCACGCCTAGGGAACAAACAGATACGCAGTATTTT.

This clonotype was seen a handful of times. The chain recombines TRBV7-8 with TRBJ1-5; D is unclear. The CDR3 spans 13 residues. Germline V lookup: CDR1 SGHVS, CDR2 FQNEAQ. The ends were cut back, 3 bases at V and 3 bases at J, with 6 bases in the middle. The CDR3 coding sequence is TGTGCCAGCAGCTTCGCCGACAATCAGCCCCAGCATTTT. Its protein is CASSFADNQPQHF.

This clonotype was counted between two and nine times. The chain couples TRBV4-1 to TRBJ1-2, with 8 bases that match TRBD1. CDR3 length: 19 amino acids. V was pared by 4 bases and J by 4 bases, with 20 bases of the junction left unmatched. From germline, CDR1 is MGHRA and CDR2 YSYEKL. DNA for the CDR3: TGCGCCAGCAGCCCACCGGCGGACAGGGAAGAGCAATCACGCTATGGCTACACCTTC. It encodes CASSPPADREEQSRYGYTF.

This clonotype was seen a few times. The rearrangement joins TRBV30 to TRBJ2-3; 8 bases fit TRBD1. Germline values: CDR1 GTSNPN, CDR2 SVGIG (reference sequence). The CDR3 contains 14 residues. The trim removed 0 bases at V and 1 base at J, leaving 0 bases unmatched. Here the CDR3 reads CAWSVQGGTDTQYF. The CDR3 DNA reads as TGTGCCTGGAGTGTACAGGGGGGCACAGATACGCAGTATTTT.

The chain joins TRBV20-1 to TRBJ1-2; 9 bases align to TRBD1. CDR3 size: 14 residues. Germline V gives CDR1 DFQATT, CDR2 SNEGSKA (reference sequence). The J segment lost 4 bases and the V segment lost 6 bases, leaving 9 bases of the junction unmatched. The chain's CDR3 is CSATRDRASYGYTF. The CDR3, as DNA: TGCAGTGCCACTCGGGACAGGGCTAGCTATGGCTACACCTTC.

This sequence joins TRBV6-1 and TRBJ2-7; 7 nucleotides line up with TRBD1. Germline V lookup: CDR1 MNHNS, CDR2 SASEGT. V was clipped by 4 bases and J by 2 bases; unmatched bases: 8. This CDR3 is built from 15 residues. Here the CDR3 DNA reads TGTGCCAGCAGTGCTGAGAGAGGGGGCCCCTACGAGCAGTACTTC. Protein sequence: CASSAERGGPYEQYF.

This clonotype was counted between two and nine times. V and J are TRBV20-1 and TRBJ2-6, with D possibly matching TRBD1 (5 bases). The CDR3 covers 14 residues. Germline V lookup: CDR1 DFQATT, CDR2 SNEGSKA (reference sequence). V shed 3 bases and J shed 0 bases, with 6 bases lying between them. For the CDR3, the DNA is TGCAGTGCTAGGCAGGGCTCTGGGGCCAACGTCCTGACTTTC. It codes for CSARQGSGANVLTF.

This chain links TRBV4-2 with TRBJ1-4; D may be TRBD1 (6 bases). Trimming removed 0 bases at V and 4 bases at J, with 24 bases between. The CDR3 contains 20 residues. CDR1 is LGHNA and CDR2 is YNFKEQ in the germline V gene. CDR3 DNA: TGTGCCAGCAGCCAAGAAAGTAGCGGTCGGCAGGGGATAGGTAATGAAAAACTGTTTTTT. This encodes CASSQESSGRQGIGNEKLFF.

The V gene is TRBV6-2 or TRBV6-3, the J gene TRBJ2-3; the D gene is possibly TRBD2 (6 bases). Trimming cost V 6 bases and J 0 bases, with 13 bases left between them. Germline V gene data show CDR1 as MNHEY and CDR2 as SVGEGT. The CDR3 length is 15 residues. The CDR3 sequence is CASRSGGASTDTQYF. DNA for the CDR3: TGTGCCAGCAGAAGCGGCGGGGCAAGCACAGATACGCAGTATTTT.

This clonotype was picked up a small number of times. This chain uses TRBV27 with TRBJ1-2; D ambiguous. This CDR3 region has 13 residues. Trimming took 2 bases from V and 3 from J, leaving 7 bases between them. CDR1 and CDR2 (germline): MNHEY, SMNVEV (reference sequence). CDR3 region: CASSLGPYYGYTF. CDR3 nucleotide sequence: TGTGCCAGCAGTTTAGGGCCTTACTATGGCTACACCTTC.

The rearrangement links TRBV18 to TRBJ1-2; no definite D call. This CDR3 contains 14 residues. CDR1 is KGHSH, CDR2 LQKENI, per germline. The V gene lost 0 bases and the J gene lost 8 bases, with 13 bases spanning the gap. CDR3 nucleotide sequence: TGTGCCAGCTCACCACCGGTCAGTAAGAAAGGCTACACCTTC. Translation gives CASSPPVSKKGYTF.

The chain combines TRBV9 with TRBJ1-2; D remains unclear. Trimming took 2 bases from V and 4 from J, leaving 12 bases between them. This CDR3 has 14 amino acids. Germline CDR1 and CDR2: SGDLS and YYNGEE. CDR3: CASSVSDGFYGYTF. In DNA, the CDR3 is TGTGCCAGCAGCGTCTCAGACGGATTCTATGGCTACACCTTC.

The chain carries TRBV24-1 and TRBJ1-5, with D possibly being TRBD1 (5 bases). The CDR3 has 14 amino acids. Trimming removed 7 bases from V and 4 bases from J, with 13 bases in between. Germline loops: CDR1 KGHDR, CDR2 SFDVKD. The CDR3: CATSTGGLNQPQHF. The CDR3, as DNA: TGTGCCACCAGCACAGGAGGGTTAAATCAGCCCCAGCATTTT.

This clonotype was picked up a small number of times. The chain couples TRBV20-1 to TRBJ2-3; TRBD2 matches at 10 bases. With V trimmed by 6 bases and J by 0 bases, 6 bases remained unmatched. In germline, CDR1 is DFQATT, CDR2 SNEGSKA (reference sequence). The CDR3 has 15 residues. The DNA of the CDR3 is TGCAGTGCATACCGGACTAGCGGAAGCACAGATACGCAGTATTTT. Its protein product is CSAYRTSGSTDTQYF.